Below, 8 T cell receptor beta chains from the same sample are listed, as sequenced in a study of T-cell reconstitution after alpha-beta-depleted transplantation in children. Unique molecular identifiers were incorporated into the prepared TCRbeta library. TCRdb re-called the PCR reads with MiXCR, one entry per CDR3 protein. The table records approximately 79,000 distinct CDR3 sequences, about a sixth of them present only once. Sample: PBMCs, mostly from graft donor cells, taken 360 days after TCRalphabeta/CD19-depleted stem cell transplant. These receptors came from a male patient between 2 and 10 years old who had a stem cell transplant for acute lymphoblastic leukemia, so the T cells may come from the graft donor.

This clonotype was picked up many times. The rearrangement joins TRBV25-1 to TRBJ2-5; D not resolved. The ends were cut back, 5 bases at V and 4 bases at J, with 11 bases in the middle. From germline, CDR1 is MGHDK and CDR2 SYGVNS. CDR3 size: 13 residues. CDR3 sequence (DNA): TGTGCCAGCAGTCTGGGGTTTGGAGAGACCCAGTACTTC. This codes for CASSLGFGETQYF.

This clonotype was detected a few times. The DNA of the CDR3 is TGCGCCAGCAGCTTGACAGGGGGGCGTCAAGAGACCCAGTACTTC. Amino acid sequence: CASSLTGGRQETQYF. This chain connects TRBV5-1 to TRBJ2-5, with 8 nucleotides matching TRBD1. This CDR3 is 15 amino acids long. Germline CDR1 is SGHRS and CDR2 is YFSETQ. Trimming cost V 1 base and J 2 bases; bases outside gene matches: 4. The full variable domain, with the rest looked up from reference TRBV5-1 and TRBJ2-5, is KAGVTQTPRYLIKTRGQQVTLSCSPISGHRSVSWYQQTPGQGLQFLFEYFSETQRNKGNFPGRFSGRQFSNSRSEMNVSTLELGDSALYLCASSLTGGRQETQYFGPGTRLLVL.

In its sample, this clonotype was seen many times. A read error may produce the germline difference seen at one junction end. The CDR3 nucleotides are TGCGCCAGCAGCTTCGGCACCGGGGAGCTGTTTTTT. It specifies CASSFGTGELFF. The V gene is TRBV12-3 or TRBV12-4, the J gene TRBJ2-2; D gene ambiguous. The CDR3 is 12 amino acids.

This clonotype turned up a few times. This chain connects TRBV28 to TRBJ1-6; D is unclear. This CDR3 region has 12 residues. Germline V gene data show CDR1 as MDHEN and CDR2 as SYDVKM. Trimming shortened V by 1 base and J by 14 bases, and 9 bases separated the two germline ends. The CDR3 DNA sequence: TGTGCCAGCAGTTTATCCATTCAATCCCTCCACTTT. This gives the protein CASSLSIQSLHF.

The chain recombines TRBV5-4 with TRBJ2-1, with unresolved D. CDR1 and CDR2 from the germline V gene are SGHNT and YYREEE (reference sequence). Deletions cut 4 bases from V and 0 bases from J, with 14 bases between. The CDR3 covers 16 residues. CDR3 in amino acids: CASSGPGVSSYNEQFF. The CDR3 DNA is TGTGCCAGCAGCGGGCCAGGCGTGAGCTCCTACAATGAGCAGTTCTTC.

This clonotype was recorded many times. The chain links TRBV5-4 to TRBJ2-1, with D maybe TRBD1 (5 bases). The CDR3 totals 13 residues. The germline V gene has CDR1 SGHNT and CDR2 YYREEE (reference sequence). V was cut by 4 bases and J by 1 base, with 6 bases left in between. Written as DNA, the CDR3 is TGTGCCAGCAGCAGGGGATCCTACAATGAGCAGTTCTTC. It yields the protein CASSRGSYNEQFF.

This clonotype came up a few times. The chain employs TRBV12-3 or TRBV12-4 and TRBJ2-1; D possibly matches TRBD1 or TRBD2 (6 bases each). The germline V and J ends were trimmed by 5 bases and 8 bases, with 13 bases remaining between them. CDR3 size: 13 residues. The CDR3 DNA sequence: TGTGCCAGCAGTAGAAACAGGGAGGATGAGCAGTTCTTC. Encoded protein: CASSRNREDEQFF.

V usage is TRBV7-9 and J usage is TRBJ1-1; unclear D gene. Germline lookup yields CDR1 SEHNR and CDR2 FQNEAQ (reference sequence). The CDR3 sequence is 14 residues long. V was pared by 3 bases and J by 0 bases, with 8 bases between. The CDR3 DNA reads as TGTGCCAGCAGCTTCAGCCAACTGAACACTGAAGCTTTCTTT. Its translation: CASSFSQLNTEAFF.